The 9 T cell receptor beta chains below all came from one sample that was sequenced in a study of cytomegalovirus exposure and HLA in healthy donors. Vbeta (60) and Jbeta (13) primers were used in the PCR. The data were produced by immunoSEQ multiplex PCR, yet TCRdb's version contains in-frame clones alone and is incomplete. The sample consists of 100,000 to 150,000 clones, around 67% of them appearing once. The source material was PBMCs. The source is a man aged 55 to 70 in good health and CMV-seropositive.

This chain uses TRBV6-1 with TRBJ1-5; 7 bases are shared with TRBD1. This CDR3 is built from 13 residues. CDR1 and CDR2 (germline): MNHNS, SASEGT. V shed 8 bases, J shed 3 bases, and the junction held 4 bases outside the gene matches. CDR3 sequence: CASDRAYNQPQHF. The CDR3, as DNA: TGTGCCAGCGACAGGGCTTACAATCAGCCCCAGCATTTT.

The gene calls are TRBV5-1 and TRBJ2-5; D not certain. V was clipped by 4 bases and J by 2 bases, with 9 bases between them. The CDR3 runs 13 residues. CDR1 and CDR2 (germline): SGHRS, YFSETQ. The CDR3: CASSLMRQETQYF. The CDR3 DNA reads as TGCGCCAGCAGCCTGATGCGACAAGAGACCCAGTACTTC.

The chain links TRBV2 to TRBJ2-7; D perhaps matches TRBD1 (6 bases). The CDR3 has 13 residues. V was trimmed by 10 bases and J by 0 bases, leaving 13 bases between them. Germline CDR1 reads SNHLY; CDR2 reads FYNNEI. CDR3 in DNA: TGTGCCATTATTACAGGGTTCTCCTACGAGCAGTACTTC. This gives the protein CAIITGFSYEQYF. Full variable domain (outside the CDR3, taken from reference TRBV2 and TRBJ2-7): EPEVTQTPSHQVTQMGQEVILRCVPISNHLYFYWYRQILGQKVEFLVSFYNNEISEKSEIFDDQFSVERPDGSNFTLKIRSTKLEDSAMYFCAIITGFSYEQYFGPGTRLTVT.

The chain combines TRBV19 with TRBJ1-2; TRBD1 is a possible D gene (5 bases). The CDR3 covers 13 residues. The germline CDR1 and CDR2 sequences are LNHDA and SQIVND (reference sequence). Trimming removed 8 bases at V and 4 bases at J, with 14 bases between. DNA of the CDR3: TGTGCCAGTCGGATCGGGACTTCCTATGGCTACACCTTC. Protein sequence: CASRIGTSYGYTF.

This clone was detected a few times. The chain joins TRBV4-1 to TRBJ2-7; D is possibly TRBD2 (7 bases). The CDR3 loop spans 14 amino acids. Germline values: CDR1 MGHRA, CDR2 YSYEKL. Trimming stripped 4 bases from V and 2 bases from J, with 12 bases between. CDR3 DNA: TGCGCCAGCAGCCGAACAGGGACTACCTACGAGCAGTACTTC. It is translated as CASSRTGTTYEQYF.

This clone came up once. The V call is TRBV9, the J call TRBJ1-2, with D uncertain. CDR1 and CDR2 from the germline V gene are SGDLS and YYNGEE. Trimming removed 5 bases at V and 4 bases at J, with 9 bases between. The CDR3 extends over 12 amino acids. CDR3 sequence: CASRRESYGYTF. In nucleotides, the CDR3 is TGTGCCAGCAGGAGGGAGAGCTATGGCTACACCTTC.

This clone appeared a single time. The chain uses TRBV6-6 and TRBJ2-1; a possible D gene is TRBD2 (6 bases). This CDR3 is 14 amino acids long. V was shortened by 6 bases and J by 5 bases, with 14 bases between the two germline ends. Germline V gene data show CDR1 as MNHNY and CDR2 as SVGAGI (reference sequence). The CDR3 DNA follows: TGTGCCAGCAGCGGGGGTCAAACAAACAATGAGCAGTTCTTC. The encoded protein is CASSGGQTNNEQFF.

J is TRBJ1-1 and V is TRBV19, with 8 nucleotides matching TRBD1. The trim removed 8 bases at V and 5 bases at J, leaving 7 bases unmatched. Germline assignment: CDR1 LNHDA and CDR2 SQIVND (reference sequence). The CDR3 totals 13 residues. The CDR3 nucleotides read TGTGCCAGTCAAACAGGGGGTAGGACTGAAGCTTTCTTT. Its translation is CASQTGGRTEAFF.

The gene calls are TRBV2 and TRBJ1-1; TRBD1 matches at 7 bases. This CDR3 is built from 14 residues. Looked up from germline, CDR1 is SNHLY and CDR2 is FYNNEI. V was clipped by 4 bases and J by 2 bases; unmatched bases: 4. CDR3 sequence reads: CASSVQGSNTEAFF. CDR3 coding DNA: TGTGCCAGCAGTGTACAGGGGTCCAACACTGAAGCTTTCTTT.